The T cell receptor beta chain under discussion was sequenced for a study of cytomegalovirus exposure and HLA in healthy donors (dated by TCRdb to about 2017). Some background on the complete study: An earlier analysis of some 600 of the donors reported 276 Gb of sequence data and around 120 million unique TCR beta sequences obtained from about 170 million T cells. An early release covering roughly 640 HLA-typed donors comprised about 320 gigabases of sequencing data and around 80 million unique TCR sequences. Among the roughly 400 genotyped donors, approximately 81% belonged to the genetic ancestry cluster associated with self-reported Caucasian donors. The study was designed to test whether signatures of past pathogen exposure could be identified by cataloging public T cell receptors. The study used immunosequencing to profile the T cell repertoires of around 600 subjects and linked those repertoires to cytomegalovirus serostatus. A separate validation cohort of 100 to 150 different subjects was used in addition to the approximately 670-subject first cohort. High-throughput TCR immunosequencing, statistical association of individual TCRs with disease status, and machine learning were combined to predict cytomegalovirus infection status. To study patterns of TCR occurrence, a later analysis re-analyzed previously published TCR beta repertoires from several hundred donors and added high-resolution HLA genotyping. The later analysis used no new phenotypic data to find candidate immune exposures, relying instead on TCR beta sequences and their occurrence across donors. To decide whether each TCR beta V gene segment behaved as functional or pseudogenic, an earlier analysis of some 600 of the donors relied on high-throughput TCR beta sequencing. Donor age, sex, ethnicity and CMV serostatus were compiled alongside the repertoire data. Genome-wide SNP genotypes for about 65% of the roughly 700 donors were used in a later genetic analysis, which treated that subset as a discovery cohort. Every discovery cohort repertoire had been produced on one sequencing platform. HLA typing included class I and class II loci at four-digit resolution. The number of donors typed differed by locus, with about 629-640 for A, B, C, DRB1 and DQB1, 522 for DQA1, under 610 for DPA1, and around 450 for DPB1. Because of strong linkage in the cohort, roughly five DR-DQ haplotypes were treated as single units for association and clustering. On average, approximately 250,000 unique TCR beta nucleotide sequences were sequenced per donor among several hundred genotyped donors of the cohort, with roughly 18% of those sequences being non-productive.

The cohort was made up of 666 healthy bone marrow donors. All cohort members were sampled while nominally healthy, although unrecorded immune exposures were likely present. The donor tested CMV seronegative, placing the donor among the 300 to 450 seronegative members of the cohort. Each donor provided a peripheral blood sample, and peripheral blood mononuclear cells were used for TCR beta sequencing. Genomic DNA was extracted from the blood cell samples with the Qiagen DNeasy Blood Extraction Kit. The full study reports these points: The study gave a list of under 200 TCR beta chains associated with cytomegalovirus. Specific HLA alleles were associated with 16,951 TCR beta sequences at a false discovery rate of 0.05 in a later analysis. In both the original and validation cohorts, the classifier was reported to diagnose cytomegalovirus status with high specificity and sensitivity. In an earlier analysis of several hundred of the donors, most TCR beta V segments were observed in productive rearrangements about 87% or about 30% of the time, broadly matching IMGT annotations. A later analysis found that most CMV-associated TCR beta chains appeared HLA-restricted, with HLA associations seemingly driven largely by CMV exposure. A few of the identified cytomegalovirus-associated TCR beta chains were confirmed in vitro to be specific for cytomegalovirus antigens. Because counts were too low, under 20 rarely observed V segments, including chromosome 9 orphons, were left out of the earlier analysis of 587 of the donors. A later analysis found that TCR association rates varied across HLA loci, with DRB1 alleles showing the most associated TCRs and HLA-C alleles the fewest. Compared with the approximately 670-donor mean, donors in an Asian-associated ancestry cluster had fewer N-insertions in productive TCRs, according to a later genetic analysis. A further reported finding was that TCR beta sequences accurately predicted the HLA-A and HLA-B alleles for most subjects in the first cohort. In a later analysis, several top co-occurrence clusters were reported to appear linked to parvovirus B19, influenza, CMV and Epstein-Barr virus. In this cohort, only TCR beta chains were sequenced, and detectable features were limited by the absence of alpha or paired-chain data. A group of highly shared sequence variants was considered likely to be a technical artifact of the sequencing pipeline. Because HLA typing was missing for some donors at each locus, association tests included only the typed subset. In a later genetic analysis, a missense DCLRE1C variant was associated with V-gene and J-gene trimming of TCR beta chains, and the association was replicated in an independent cohort. Roughly uniform sequencing depth across donors was assumed in presence/absence analyses, although this assumption may not hold. Linkage disequilibrium might explain the correlated functional status among segregating V segments, but an unknown experimental factor could not be excluded. When HLA alleles, especially DR and DQ, strongly co-occurred, TCR associations were difficult to assign to individual alleles. The authors suggested that the approach could potentially be extended to other disease states and immunological phenotypes. CMV serostatus was the only immune exposure information available for the cohort. Most TCR sequences were seen in very few donors, while some public TCRs were found in many individuals. The 87-base-pair reads could not distinguish some IMGT-functional V segments, including TRBV6-2 and TRBV6-3, so those segments were excluded. Compared with equally common non-associated chains, HLA-associated TCR beta chains in a later analysis were more clonally expanded and had lower generation probabilities.

The CDR3 contains 14 residues, cysteine and phenylalanine counted. CDR3 DNA only is kept here, 42 bases in frame from base 1. In the germline V gene, CDR1 corresponds to SNHLY and CDR2 to FYNNEI. V loses 6 bases of germline sequence and J loses 4 bases, and the interval between the two ends is 15 bases. The method was the immunoSEQ multiplex PCR assay. The multiplex PCR relied on a mix of 60 forward primers for TCR Vbeta segments and 13 reverse primers for TCR Jbeta segments. Amplification of the CDR3 region of rearranged TCR beta genes was performed with a multiplex PCR assay on genomic DNA. On the Illumina HiSeq System, the amplified TCR beta libraries were sequenced as 87-base-pair reads. Turning to the authors' computational methods: In a later analysis, roughly 80 million unique TCR beta chains were counted across the 690 or so repertoires, and some 10 million of these chains were shared by at least two donors. Raw reads were error-corrected and collapsed into unique sequences with a nearest-neighbor algorithm that merged closely related sequences to remove PCR and sequencing errors. To assign V, D and J gene segments, CDR3 sequences were aligned to IMGT reference sequences. Each retained sequence needed at least a six-nucleotide match to both a V gene segment and a J gene segment. Rearrangements were called productive when the CDR3 lacked stop codons and stayed in frame with V and J; all others were non-productive. Following IMGT convention, CDR3 was defined as the stretch from the second conserved V-encoded cysteine to the conserved J-encoded phenylalanine. In an earlier analysis of 550 to 650 of the donors, sequences lacking an unambiguous match to a single V gene segment were excluded. An earlier analysis of 500 to 700 of the donors classified V segments as functional when productive rearrangements were above 56.7% and as segregating when the standard deviation between donors was above 5%. To diagnose cytomegalovirus status from the catalog of TCR beta chain sequences, a statistical classification framework was built. A later analysis assigned V and J genes by comparing TCR nucleotide sequences with IMGT/GENE-DB human TR gene sequences. A later analysis assigned CDR3 sequences and most-parsimonious VDJ recombination scenarios with the TCRdist pipeline. In a later analysis, each TCR beta chain was defined by its CDR3 amino acid sequence together with its V-gene family, and reads lacking a unique V-gene family were excluded. In a later analysis, fewer than 650 highly shared, low-generation-probability nucleotide sequences were removed to address suspected cross-contamination and a sequencing artifact. In a later analysis, a clonal expansion index was calculated for each public chain from normalized within-repertoire ranks of inferred template counts. A later analysis computed generation probabilities with a VDJ recombination model fitted to out-of-frame rearrangements, and checked the results against IGoR. In a later analysis, TCR-TCR, TCR-HLA and TCR-CMV co-occurrence was scored with hypergeometric tests, and a repertoire-size bias correction was applied to TCR pairs. To estimate false discovery rates, a later analysis permuted the HLA or CMV assignments 20 times. In a later analysis, co-occurring TCRs were grouped using DBSCAN, and TCRdist sequence similarity was added for clustering within HLA-allele-positive subsets. Repertoires with fewer than 30,000 or more than 120,000 public chains, plus five repertoires with anomalous nucleotide sharing, were excluded from co-occurrence clustering. TCRdb provides this immuneACCESS table in a form limited to in-frame rearrangements. Some clones are lacking; in checked studies, under half of them reflect an unresolved V gene, and why the rest are absent is not known. The DNA was the basis for D and trimming; V, J and clone size are from that table. The sample table contains 150,000 to 200,000 clones; only one count was recorded for approximately 79% of them. Approximately 2.4% of the sample is in the top ten clones.

A note on this clone: Its target antigen remains unknown. It has no much larger one-base neighbor in the sample; base qualities were not kept.

The sequence came from a male donor in good health and CMV-seronegative. In this chain, TRBV2 is recombined with TRBJ1-2, and possibly TRBD1, on 5 matching bases. The sample comprised PBMCs. In nucleotide form, the sequence is TGTGCCAGCAGGGCGGGGGGACGGAGCTATGGCTACACCTTC. It specifies CASRAGGRSYGYTF.